Below, 26 T cell receptor beta chains from the same sample are listed, as sequenced in a study of tumor-infiltrating lymphocytes in oesophageal squamous cell carcinoma. TCRdb processed the PCR reads anew with MiXCR; each CDR3 protein has one entry. In the table there are under 4,500 distinct CDR3 sequences, over 15% of which are singletons. Material for sequencing was esophageal tumor tissue. The receptors originated from a male donor with esophageal squamous cell carcinoma.

This clonotype came up a few times. This chain connects TRBV5-1 to TRBJ1-1; D is undetermined. V lost 4 bases to trimming and J lost 0 bases, with 13 bases between them. This CDR3 comprises 15 residues. Germline V CDR1 and CDR2: SGHRS, YFSETQ. The CDR3 protein is CASSPLPGMNTEAFF. The DNA for the CDR3 is TGCGCCAGCAGCCCTCTACCGGGGATGAACACTGAAGCTTTCTTT.

Sample share makes this clonotype medium-sized (0.01 to 0.1%). The chain recombines TRBV24-1 with TRBJ2-3, with 7 bases that match TRBD1. V lost 11 bases to trimming and J lost 4 bases; unmatched junction nucleotides: 11. This CDR3 has 14 amino acids. Germline V gene lookup returns CDR1 KGHDR and CDR2 SFDVKD. The CDR3 loop is CAISRTGFPDTQYF. Written as DNA, the CDR3 is TGTGCCATTAGTAGGACAGGCTTCCCAGATACGCAGTATTTT.

This clonotype was counted ten times or more. The chain is built from TRBV3-1 and TRBJ1-5; no firm D call. The CDR3 is made up of 14 amino acids. The germline V gene has CDR1 LGHDT and CDR2 YNNKEL (reference sequence). Trimming cost V 2 bases and J 7 bases, with 12 bases left between them. CDR3 sequence (DNA): TGTGCCAGCAGCCAATTAGGGAGTAGCCAGCCCCAGCATTTT. Residues: CASSQLGSSQPQHF.

Note on this clonotype: Lacking the conserved final phenylalanine or tryptophan, this CDR3 likely reflects a read error. The DNA is omitted, as the CDR3 cannot be located on it reliably, and the CDR3 follows TCRdb's listing. The genes are TRBV7-6 and TRBJ2-5; the tabulated D call, TRBD1, remains unverified against the DNA. The CDR3 is 15 residues long, ends included. Germline CDR1 reads SGHVS; CDR2 reads FNYEAQ. The CDR3 loop reads CARSFSGGPDEGEYV.

This clonotype is medium-sized within its sample. V and J are TRBV6-7 and TRBJ1-1, with TRBD1 as a possible D gene (5 bases). TRBV6-7 is marked as an open reading frame, function uncertain. This CDR3 contains 13 residues. The V and J ends lost 8 bases and 1 base respectively, with 11 bases between them. The CDR3 spells CASGDSPNTEAFF. The DNA for the CDR3 is TGTGCCAGCGGAGACAGCCCGAACACTGAAGCTTTCTTT.

This clonotype was detected ten times or more. The chain recombines TRBV27 with TRBJ2-3; D perhaps matches TRBD1 (6 bases). Germline V gene lookup returns CDR1 MNHEY and CDR2 SMNVEV (reference sequence). Trimming took 1 base from V and 2 from J, leaving 13 bases between them. The CDR3 has 16 residues. CDR3 DNA sequence: TGTGCCAGCAGTTTATTTCGTGGACAGCCCACAGATACGCAGTATTTT. Its protein is CASSLFRGQPTDTQYF.

By share, this clonotype ranks as medium-sized. The chain couples TRBV6-1 to TRBJ2-1; 14 bases are shared with TRBD2. This CDR3 comprises 13 residues. Looked up from germline, CDR1 is MNHNS and CDR2 is SASEGT. J gave up 6 bases and V 11 bases, and 3 bases lay outside the gene matches. The CDR3 sequence: CAAGLAGVNEQFF. In nucleotides, the CDR3 is TGTGCCGCGGGACTAGCGGGGGTCAATGAGCAGTTCTTC.

This clonotype was counted many times. V usage is TRBV6-6 and J usage is TRBJ1-5; D is perhaps TRBD1 (5 bases). CDR1 and CDR2 (germline): MNHNY, SVGAGI (reference sequence). With 0 bases removed from V and 6 bases from J, the gap between germline ends came to 12 bases. This CDR3 contains 15 residues. The chain's CDR3 is CASSYSRWGGQPQHF. CDR3 nucleotide sequence: TGTGCCAGCAGTTACTCGAGGTGGGGGGGTCAGCCCCAGCATTTT.

Many counts were recorded for this clonotype. One base away lies a much larger clone, so this may be a sequencing read error. Since the CDR3 does not end with the conserved phenylalanine or tryptophan, this likely comes from a read error. This chain joins TRBV24-1 and TRBJ2-1, with D uncertain. The CDR3 extends over 11 amino acids. V dropped 8 bases and J dropped 8 bases, with 9 bases sitting between them. CDR1 is KGHDR and CDR2 is SFDVKD in the germline V gene. The chain's CDR3 is CATMGYYEQFS. The DNA of the CDR3 is TGTGCCACCATGGGGTATTATGAGCAGTTCTCC.

Notes on this clonotype: The CDR3 end shows no conserved phenylalanine or tryptophan, and so a read error is likely. No DNA is shown, since the ends of the CDR3 on it are uncertain; the CDR3 is the one TCRdb lists. The chain links TRBV5-5 to TRBJ2-7; no DNA check was done on the table's D call, TRBD1. In germline, CDR1 is SGHKS, CDR2 YYEKEE (reference sequence). The CDR3 is 10 residues long, ends included. CDR3 protein: CASSSRDASL.

This clonotype is medium-sized (0.01 to 0.1%) within its sample. The CDR3, as DNA: TGTGCCAGCAGTTCGACAGATTACAATGAGCAGTTCTTC. As protein: CASSSTDYNEQFF. J is TRBJ2-1 and V is TRBV12-3 or TRBV12-4; a weak D match, TRBD1 (5 bases). Trimming left V 4 bases short and J 4 bases short, with 8 bases between. This CDR3 comprises 13 residues.

This clonotype was detected a few times. The chain uses TRBV6-1 and TRBJ1-5, with 7 bases fitting TRBD1. Germline V CDR1 and CDR2: MNHNS, SASEGT. Trimming at V came to 6 bases and at J to 6 bases, leaving 2 bases not matched to a gene. CDR3 size: 12 residues. The CDR3 sequence: CASSRQGQPQHF. The CDR3 nucleotides read TGTGCCAGCAGCCGACAGGGTCAGCCCCAGCATTTT.

This clonotype is judged medium-sized. V usage is TRBV10-3 and J usage is TRBJ2-7; no firm D call. The V end was cut by 8 bases, the J end by 3 bases, with 14 bases between. The CDR3 is made up of 13 amino acids. The V gene's germline CDR1 is ENHRY and CDR2 SYGVKD. This chain's CDR3 is CAISGETLYEQYF. CDR3 in DNA: TGTGCCATCTCAGGTGAAACTCTCTACGAGCAGTACTTC.

This clonotype has ten or more counts. V usage is TRBV20-1 and J usage is TRBJ2-1; 10 bases map to TRBD2. This CDR3 is built from 15 residues. V shed 2 bases, J shed 3 bases, and the junction held 4 bases outside the gene matches. From germline, CDR1 is DFQATT and CDR2 SNEGSKA (reference sequence). CDR3 amino acids: CSARSLAGVYNEQFF. Here the CDR3 DNA reads TGCAGTGCTAGATCTCTAGCGGGGGTCTACAATGAGCAGTTCTTC.

In regard to this clonotype: A much larger clone lies a single base off, so this may be a read error. The chain employs TRBV7-3 and TRBJ2-3, with a tentative D call TRBD1 (6 bases). V lost 2 bases to trimming and J lost 14 bases, with 20 bases between them. Germline lookup yields CDR1 SGHTA and CDR2 FQGTGA. The CDR3 totals 14 residues. The CDR3 region has the DNA TGTGCCAGCAGCTTAGAGGGGGTAACCGGGGAGCTGTATTTT. Protein product: CASSLEGVTGELYF. Looking up the rest from reference TRBV7-3 and TRBJ2-3 gives the full variable domain: GAGVSQTPSNKVTEKGKYVELRCDPISGHTALYWYRQSLGQGPEFLIYFQGTGAADDSGLPNDRFFAVRPEGSVSTLKIQRTERGDSAVYLCASSLEGVTGELYFGPGTRLTVL.

This clonotype was observed many times. The rearrangement uses TRBV9 and TRBJ2-1; 7 nucleotides match TRBD1. CDR3 size: 19 residues. V trimming: 0 bases; J trimming: 0 bases; junction bases outside the gene matches: 12. Germline V gene lookup returns CDR1 SGDLS and CDR2 YYNGEE. This chain's CDR3 is CASSVASPGTVGSYNEQFF. The CDR3, as DNA: TGTGCCAGCAGCGTAGCCAGTCCCGGGACAGTGGGCTCCTACAATGAGCAGTTCTTC.

This clonotype appeared many times. The CDR3 DNA reads as TGCGCCAGCAGCAACCCCGCGCTGAAACAGGGGTTCTCCTACGAGCAGTACTTC. Protein: CASSNPALKQGFSYEQYF. This chain uses TRBV5-1 with TRBJ2-7; 7 bases fit TRBD1. Per germline, CDR1 SGHRS and CDR2 YFSETQ. This CDR3 is 18 amino acids long. V dropped 4 bases and J dropped 0; count of bases not matched to a gene: 16.

The table lists this clonotype with a few counts. In nucleotides, the CDR3 is TGCAGTGTCGGGACTAGCGGGGTAGGGGAGACCCAGTACTTC. Residues: CSVGTSGVGETQYF. The chain recombines TRBV20-1 with TRBJ2-5; 13 bases match TRBD2. Germline trimming cut 7 bases from V and 5 bases from J; bases unmatched to any gene: 7. Per the germline V gene, CDR1 is DFQATT and CDR2 is SNEGSKA (reference sequence). This CDR3 is built from 14 residues.

V usage is TRBV20-1 and J usage is TRBJ2-3; D is unclear. The CDR3 loop spans 11 amino acids. V lost 6 bases and J lost 8, with 12 bases in between. Germline values: CDR1 DFQATT, CDR2 SNEGSKA (reference sequence). CDR3 sequence reads: CSAEYRVTQYF. The CDR3 DNA sequence: TGCAGTGCGGAGTATAGGGTTACGCAGTATTTT.

This clonotype was recorded only once. V is TRBV3-1 and J is TRBJ2-4, with TRBD2 matching over 9 bases. The J call may be wrong; the DNA end is better matched by TRBJ2-7. The CDR3 has 15 amino acids. Germline CDR1 is LGHDT and CDR2 is YNNKEL (reference sequence). CDR3 loop: CASSRRLAAAYEQYF. CDR3 nucleotide sequence: TGTGCCAGCAGCCGCAGACTAGCGGCGGCCTACGAGCAGTACTTC.

This clonotype is labeled as medium-sized. Written as DNA, the CDR3 is TGTGCCAGCAGCTTGGGGGGGACCTATGGCTACACCTTC. It is translated as CASSLGGTYGYTF. The chain joins TRBV5-6 to TRBJ1-2; possibly TRBD1 for D (5 bases). This CDR3 has 13 amino acids. V lost 0 bases, J lost 4 bases, and 7 bases lay in between. Germline-derived CDR1 and CDR2 are SGHDT and YYEEEE.

To note about this clonotype: The conserved closing phenylalanine or tryptophan is absent in this CDR3, likely reflecting a read error. No DNA is shown, since the ends of the CDR3 on it are uncertain; the CDR3 is the one TCRdb lists. The CDR3 here is CATSSGSYEQYFGA. This rearrangement joins TRBV6-6 to TRBJ2-6; no DNA check was done on the table's D call, TRBD2. In germline, CDR1 is MNHNY, CDR2 SVGAGI (reference sequence). The CDR3 contains 14 residues when both ends are counted.

This clonotype was observed at least ten times. The chain uses TRBV5-1 and TRBJ2-3; the D gene is possibly TRBD1 (5 bases). CDR1 is SGHRS, CDR2 YFSETQ, per germline. V dropped 3 bases and J dropped 1 base, with 12 bases sitting between them. This CDR3 is built from 15 residues. The CDR3 region is CASSYSGFRTDTQYF. Written as DNA, the CDR3 is TGCGCCAGCAGCTATTCAGGGTTTCGCACAGATACGCAGTATTTT.

By sample fraction, this clonotype is medium-sized. The chain combines TRBV7-3 with TRBJ2-3, with TRBD2 identical over 8 bases. The CDR3 is made up of 11 amino acids. Germline CDR1 SGHTA, CDR2 FQGTGA. The ends lost 5 bases at V and 10 bases at J; junction bases unmatched: 2. The CDR3 DNA follows: TGTGCCAGCAGCCCGGGGGGGCCGCAGTATTTT. This translates into CASSPGGPQYF.

By share, this clonotype counts as medium-sized. This rearrangement joins TRBV10-2 to TRBJ2-2, with no clear D. Looked up from germline, CDR1 is WSHSY and CDR2 is SAAADI. V lost 8 bases and J 4 bases, leaving 11 bases between the germline ends. This CDR3 comprises 13 residues. The CDR3 spells CASEPEITGELFF. CDR3 DNA: TGCGCCAGCGAACCGGAGATCACCGGGGAGCTGTTTTTT.

This clonotype was seen many times. This chain links TRBV4-1 with TRBJ2-7, with 10 bases identical to TRBD2. V trimming: 3 bases; J trimming: 4 bases; junction bases outside the gene matches: 9. Germline V gene lookup returns CDR1 MGHRA and CDR2 YSYEKL. The CDR3 totals 16 residues. CDR3 protein: CASSHPPGLAPYEQYF. The DNA of the CDR3 is TGCGCCAGCAGCCACCCTCCGGGACTAGCGCCTTACGAGCAGTACTTC.